The sequence of this T cell receptor beta chain was determined in a study of T cells in women clearing cervical HPV infection. Study-level information: Blood came at first lesion visit for cases, post-clearance for controls. Cases' blood sampling followed lesion detection by median approximately 150 days (90 to 200).

Libraries were prepared by immunoSEQ multiplex PCR; TCRdb keeps only in-frame clonotypes and omits some of them. The sample's table shows approximately 35,000 clones. Germline V gene lookup returns CDR1 SEHNR and CDR2 FQNEAQ (reference sequence). V trimming: 8 bases; J trimming: 2 bases; junction bases outside the gene matches: 4. The CDR3 runs to 14 residues. Concerning this clone itself: The read gets to within 3 residues of the CDR3 end, and the germline J gene fills in the rest.

The TCR originated in a woman between 18 and 70 years old with a cervical HPV16 infection that either progressed to CIN3+ or cleared (not recorded which). This rearrangement joins TRBV7-9 to TRBJ2-5; 11 bases are shared with TRBD2. Material: blood buffy coat. The CDR3 spells CASERLAGQETQYF. The CDR3 DNA, read in part, is TGTGCCAGCGAAAGACTAGCGGGACAAGAGACC.